This T cell receptor beta chain came from a study of T cells in Graves' hyperthyroidism and ophthalmopathy. Whole-study findings and limits: In the blood, most expanded thyroid clonotypes above 0.001 appeared as well. A model of 13 V-J pairs discriminated ophthalmopathy from stable hyperthyroidism.

With 4 bases clipped from V and 4 bases from J, the junction kept 14 bases outside the gene matches. The CDR3 contains 19 residues. By share of the sample, this clonotype is medium-sized (0.01 to 0.1%). Its antigen is still unknown. The source material, RNA transcripts, was used to amplify TCR beta CDR3 regions. First-round RT-PCR targeting the TCR CDR3 was performed with the HTBI primer set. MiXCR was run by TCRdb on the multiplex PCR reads, yielding one entry per CDR3 protein. Among some 600,000 distinct CDR3 sequences listed, approximately 14% were seen once. The V call is TRBV12-3 or TRBV12-4, the J call TRBJ2-2; 11 positions agree with TRBD1. Sequenced sample: blood. This TCR derives from a woman in her thirties with Graves' hyperthyroidism that later progressed to Graves' ophthalmopathy. CDR3 protein: CASSSGDSGQGVVTGELFF. The CDR3 region has the DNA TGTGCCAGCAGTTCCGGGGATTCGGGACAGGGGGTGGTCACCGGGGAGCTGTTTTTT.